The rows below give T cell receptor beta chains drawn from one sample of a study of T cells in Graves' hyperthyroidism and ophthalmopathy. TCRdb itself ran the multiplex PCR reads through MiXCR, one entry per CDR3 protein. The table includes a few hundred thousand distinct CDR3 sequences, just under 25% detected once. The sample comprised blood. These receptors all come from a man in his forties or fifties with Graves' hyperthyroidism. The CDR3 runs from the conserved cysteine through the conserved F or W. Where a row states a size, it is once, few, many or the class of an expanded clone; other rows omit it.

v_call: TRBV5-4
clone_size: -
cdr3_aa: CASSLTGGAGEAFF

v_call: TRBV5-1
clone_size: few
cdr3_aa: CASTSGVAKNIQYF

v_call: TRBV19
clone_size: few
cdr3_aa: CASGDWNTEAFF

v_call: TRBV6-5
clone_size: -
cdr3_aa: CASSYLDATEAFF

v_call: TRBV18
clone_size: -
cdr3_aa: CASSPSNPVNTEAFF

v_call: TRBV12-3/TRBV12-4
clone_size: -
cdr3_aa: CASHGTNEQFF

v_call: TRBV20-1
clone_size: many
cdr3_aa: CSAPSFSGLYEQYF

v_call: TRBV5-4
clone_size: -
cdr3_aa: CASSSGTGYYEQYF

v_call: TRBV3-1
clone_size: many
cdr3_aa: CASSHPKGTEAFF

v_call: TRBV3-1
clone_size: -
cdr3_aa: CASSKYRGPYEQYF

v_call: TRBV3-1
clone_size: many
cdr3_aa: CASSQVDAEQYF

v_call: TRBV27
clone_size: few
cdr3_aa: CASRDDGSYNSPLHF

v_call: TRBV10-3
clone_size: -
cdr3_aa: CAISESSTGATDTQYF

v_call: TRBV7-2
clone_size: -
cdr3_aa: CASSASGTRPESALTF

v_call: TRBV12-3/TRBV12-4
clone_size: -
cdr3_aa: CASSYQGIYEQYF

v_call: TRBV28
clone_size: many
cdr3_aa: CASRIATEGQETQYF